The clone carrying this T cell receptor beta chain showed up just once. Its antigen is unknown. Germline CDR1 is SGHRS and CDR2 is YFSETQ. V was cut by 4 bases and J by 6 bases, with 11 bases left in between. CDR3 length: 13 amino acids. This sample was taken from a study of memory B cells and T cells in multiple sclerosis. Data came from immunoSEQ multiplex PCR; TCRdb stores just in-frame clones and leaves some out. Of around 50,000 clones in the sample, about 80% were seen once. Stimulus-free culture yielded autoproliferating CFSE-dim and non-proliferating CFSE-high T cells, each sequenced separately. Replicate wells were pooled after approximately 7 days of stimulus-free culture of under 5.5x10^7 CFSE-labeled PBMCs. Without exogenous stimuli, approximately 0.48 uM CFSE-labeled PBMCs were cultured serum-free.

Sequencing was carried out using PBMCs from blood kept in culture. The origin of this receptor is a human donor with multiple sclerosis. The chain has TRBV5-1 and TRBJ2-1; D gene unclear. The CDR3 DNA is TGCGCCAGCAGCCCCACCATGCGCAATGAGCAGTTCTTC. Protein sequence: CASSPTMRNEQFF.